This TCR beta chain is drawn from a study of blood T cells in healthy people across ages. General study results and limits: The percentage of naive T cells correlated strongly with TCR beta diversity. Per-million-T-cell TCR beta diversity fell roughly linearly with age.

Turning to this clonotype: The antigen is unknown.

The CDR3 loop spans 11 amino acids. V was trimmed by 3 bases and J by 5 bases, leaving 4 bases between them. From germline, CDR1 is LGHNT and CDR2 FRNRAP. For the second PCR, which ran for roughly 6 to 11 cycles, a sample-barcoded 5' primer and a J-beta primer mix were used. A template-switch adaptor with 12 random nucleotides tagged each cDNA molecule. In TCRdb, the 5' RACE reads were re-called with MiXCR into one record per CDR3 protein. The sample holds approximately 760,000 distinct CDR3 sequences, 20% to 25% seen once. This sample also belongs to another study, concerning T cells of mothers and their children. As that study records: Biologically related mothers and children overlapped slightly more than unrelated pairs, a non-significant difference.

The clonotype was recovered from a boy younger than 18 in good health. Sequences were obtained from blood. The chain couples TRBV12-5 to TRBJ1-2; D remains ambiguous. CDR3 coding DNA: TGTGCTAGTGGTTTTCGATATGGCTACACCTTC. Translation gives CASGFRYGYTF.